A single sample gave rise to the 8 T cell receptor beta chains below, sequenced in a study of OX40 agonist ivuxolimab in advanced cancers. This table comes from immunoSEQ multiplex PCR, and its TCRdb copy is limited to in-frame clones, with some not included. This sample has 60,000 to 75,000 clones, with approximately 90% found just once. This sample comprised CD4+ or CD8+ T cells sorted from blood, obtained in a trial of the OX40 agonist ivuxolimab. Receptors were obtained from an adult with an advanced solid tumor such as melanoma, head and neck, liver or kidney cancer.

CDR3 sequence: CASSPQAGGTEQFF. The DNA for the CDR3 is TGTGCCAGCAGTCCCCAGGCGGGGGGTACTGAGCAGTTCTTC. The chain recombines TRBV2 with TRBJ2-1; 8 positions agree with TRBD2. In germline, CDR1 is SNHLY, CDR2 FYNNEI. The V segment lost 5 bases and the J segment 9 bases; nucleotides outside the gene matches: 9. This CDR3 has 14 amino acids. The full variable domain, in which reference TRBV2 and TRBJ2-1 provide the parts outside the CDR3, is EPEVTQTPSHQVTQMGQEVILRCVPISNHLYFYWYRQILGQKVEFLVSFYNNEISEKSEIFDDQFSVERPDGSNFTLKIRSTKLEDSAMYFCASSPQAGGTEQFFGPGTRLTVL.

The V call is TRBV11-3, the J call TRBJ2-2; D perhaps matches TRBD2 (6 bases). V gave up 3 bases and J gave up 10 bases, with 12 bases separating them. This CDR3 is 13 amino acids long. From germline, CDR1 is SGHNT and CDR2 YENEEA. The CDR3 bases are TGTGCCAGCAGCTTTATCTCGGGGGAGGAGCTGTTTTTT. The encoded protein is CASSFISGEELFF.

This chain joins TRBV6-6 and TRBJ2-1; TRBD2 matches 9 bases. CDR3 length: 16 residues. The germline V gene encodes CDR1 MNHNY and CDR2 SVGAGI (reference sequence). V dropped 4 bases and J dropped 7; count of bases not matched to a gene: 11. CDR3 region: CASSSGRRGGGNEQFF. As DNA, the CDR3 is TGTGCCAGCAGTTCTGGACGGCGGGGGGGCGGGAATGAGCAGTTCTTC.

The J gene is TRBJ2-7, the V gene TRBV6-5, with 7 bases identical to TRBD1. This CDR3 is 12 amino acids long. Germline lookup yields CDR1 MNHEY and CDR2 SVGAGI. V gave up 4 bases and J gave up 6 bases; unmatched junction bases: 3. The CDR3 loop is CASSSTGAEQYF. CDR3 coding DNA: TGTGCCAGCAGTTCCACAGGGGCCGAGCAGTACTTC.

The genes are TRBV5-5 and TRBJ1-3; 8 nucleotides align to TRBD1. CDR1 SGHKS and CDR2 YYEKEE come from the germline V gene (reference sequence). The J segment lost 4 bases and the V segment lost 0 bases, leaving 3 bases of the junction unmatched. This CDR3 is 15 amino acids long. CDR3 nucleotides: TGTGCCAGCAGCTTGGACCAGGGGGCAGGAAACACCATATATTTT. Amino acid sequence: CASSLDQGAGNTIYF.

The chain is built from TRBV5-1 and TRBJ1-2; 8 bases match TRBD1. The CDR3 runs 13 residues. J lost 3 bases, V lost 3 bases, and 1 base had no gene match. Germline V gene lookup returns CDR1 SGHRS and CDR2 YFSETQ. The CDR3 sequence is CASSWGQDYGYTF. The DNA for the CDR3 is TGCGCCAGCAGCTGGGGACAGGACTATGGCTACACCTTC.

The gene calls are TRBV11-3 and TRBJ2-7, with D unclear. Trimming shortened V by 1 base and J by 2 bases, and 12 bases separated the two germline ends. Germline CDR1 SGHNT, CDR2 YENEEA. The CDR3 extends over 15 amino acids. The CDR3 loop reads CASSLGAQLTYEQYF. The DNA for the CDR3 is TGTGCCAGCAGCTTAGGAGCACAGTTAACCTACGAGCAGTACTTC. The variable domain in full, with the rest retrieved from reference TRBV11-3 and TRBJ2-7, is EAGVVQSPRYKIIEKKQPVAFWCNPISGHNTLYWYLQNLGQGPELLIRYENEEAVDDSQLPKDRFSAERLKGVDSTLKIQPAELGDSAVYLCASSLGAQLTYEQYFGPGTRLTVT.

This chain joins TRBV14 and TRBJ2-7, with a tentative D call TRBD1 (5 bases). This CDR3 has 16 amino acids. V was pared by 0 bases and J by 5 bases, with 17 bases between. Looked up from germline, CDR1 is SGHDN and CDR2 is FVKESK. The CDR3 sequence: CASSQDTTPQVDEQYF. The CDR3 DNA sequence: TGTGCCAGCAGCCAAGATACGACCCCACAGGTGGACGAGCAGTACTTC.